The entry below gives a single TCR beta chain sequence along with its context. Antigen: not known. Data came from immunoSEQ multiplex PCR; TCRdb stores just in-frame clones and leaves some out. Found here are more than 35,000 clones, more than 90% of them singletons; the top ten hold 7.1%. These data are taken from a study of T cells in localized non-small cell lung cancer. Study-wide results and limits: Longer overall survival was linked to higher blood T cell density. Median about 58 top-100 tumor clones were shared with paired adjacent lung. Tumor showed lower T cell clonality than uninvolved adjacent lung, where it was highest.

The CDR3 totals 14 residues. Germline V gene sequence: CDR1 SGDLS, CDR2 YYNGEE. Trimming pared 2 bases from V and 7 bases from J, leaving 12 bases between. The specimen comprised peripheral blood, sampled before any cancer treatment. The source of this sequence is a female donor of 60 years or more with stage I lung adenocarcinoma. The V and J genes are TRBV9 and TRBJ2-2; tentatively, D is TRBD1 (5 bases). The CDR3 bases are TGTGCCAGCAGCGTGGGGCCCTTCGACGGGGAGCTGTTTTTT. It codes for CASSVGPFDGELFF.